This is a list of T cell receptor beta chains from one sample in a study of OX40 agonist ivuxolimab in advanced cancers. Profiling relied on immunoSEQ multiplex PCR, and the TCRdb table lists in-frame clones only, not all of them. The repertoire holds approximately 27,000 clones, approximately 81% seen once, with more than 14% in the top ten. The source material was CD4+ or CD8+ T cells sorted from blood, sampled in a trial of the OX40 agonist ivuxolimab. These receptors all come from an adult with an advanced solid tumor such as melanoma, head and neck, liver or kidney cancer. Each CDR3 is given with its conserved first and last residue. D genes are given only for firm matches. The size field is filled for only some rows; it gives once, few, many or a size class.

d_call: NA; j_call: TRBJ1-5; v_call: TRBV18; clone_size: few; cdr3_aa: CASSPPGSNQPQHF; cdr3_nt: TGTGCCAGCTCACCACCGGGAAGCAATCAGCCCCAGCATTTT
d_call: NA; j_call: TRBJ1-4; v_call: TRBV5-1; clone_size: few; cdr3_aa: CASSRIQGEQGEKLFF; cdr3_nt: TGCGCCAGCAGCCGTATCCAGGGTGAACAAGGTGAAAAACTGTTTTTT
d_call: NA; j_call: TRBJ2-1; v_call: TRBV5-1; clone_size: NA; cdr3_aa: CASSLALSASSYNEQFF; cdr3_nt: TGCGCCAGCAGCTTGGCCTTGAGTGCGAGCTCCTACAATGAGCAGTTCTTC
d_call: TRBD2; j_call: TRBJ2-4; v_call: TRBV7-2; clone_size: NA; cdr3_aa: CASSIRLAAKNIQYF; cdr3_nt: TGTGCCAGCAGCATCAGACTAGCGGCCAAAAACATTCAGTACTTC
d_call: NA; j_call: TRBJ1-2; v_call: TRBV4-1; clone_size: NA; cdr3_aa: CASSQIRGGYGYTF; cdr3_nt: TGCGCCAGCAGCCAAATCAGGGGAGGCTATGGCTACACCTTC
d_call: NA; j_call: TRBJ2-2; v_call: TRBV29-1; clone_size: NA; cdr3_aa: CSVEWTPGELFF; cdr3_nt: TGCAGCGTTGAGTGGACACCCGGGGAGCTGTTTTTT
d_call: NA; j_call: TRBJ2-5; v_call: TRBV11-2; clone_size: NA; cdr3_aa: CASEGKETQYF; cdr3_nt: TGTGCCAGCGAAGGAAAAGAGACCCAGTACTTC
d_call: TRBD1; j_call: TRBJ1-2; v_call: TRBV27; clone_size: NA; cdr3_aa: CASSSTQTGIHTF; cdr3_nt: TGTGCCAGCAGTTCTACCCAGACAGGGATCCACACCTTC
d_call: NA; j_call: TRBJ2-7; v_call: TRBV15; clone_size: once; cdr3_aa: CATSGGSHYEQYF; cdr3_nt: TGTGCCACCAGCGGTGGGAGCCATTACGAGCAGTACTTC
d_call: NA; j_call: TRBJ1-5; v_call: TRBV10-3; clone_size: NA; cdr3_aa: CAISESPARGGSNQPQHF; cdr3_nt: TGTGCCATCAGTGAGTCGCCCGCCAGGGGAGGTAGCAATCAGCCCCAGCATTTT
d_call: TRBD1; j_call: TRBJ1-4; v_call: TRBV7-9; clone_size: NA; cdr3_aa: CASSLVTGWGEKLFF; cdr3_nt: TGTGCCAGCAGCTTAGTGACAGGGTGGGGTGAAAAACTGTTTTTT
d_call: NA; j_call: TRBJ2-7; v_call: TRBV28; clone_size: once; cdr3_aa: CASSLFDGTYEQYF; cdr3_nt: TGTGCCAGCAGTTTATTCGATGGGACCTACGAGCAGTACTTC
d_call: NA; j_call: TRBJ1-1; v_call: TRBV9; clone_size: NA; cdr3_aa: CATQIQPSMNTEAFF; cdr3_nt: TGTGCCACCCAGATTCAACCGTCCATGAACACTGAAGCTTTCTTT
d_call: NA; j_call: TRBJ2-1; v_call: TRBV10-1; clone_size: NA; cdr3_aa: CASGEGNEQFF; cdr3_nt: TGCGCCAGCGGAGAAGGTAATGAGCAGTTCTTC
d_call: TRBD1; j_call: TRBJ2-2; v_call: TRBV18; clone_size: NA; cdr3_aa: CASSEGQLTGELFF; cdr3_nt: TGTGCCAGCTCAGAGGGACAGCTCACCGGGGAGCTGTTTTTT